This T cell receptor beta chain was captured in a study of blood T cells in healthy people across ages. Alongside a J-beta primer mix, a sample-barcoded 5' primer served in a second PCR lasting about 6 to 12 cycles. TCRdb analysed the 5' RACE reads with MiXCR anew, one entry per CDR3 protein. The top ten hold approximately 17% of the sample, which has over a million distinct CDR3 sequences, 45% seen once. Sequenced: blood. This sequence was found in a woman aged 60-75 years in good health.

CDR3 amino acids: CASSGRGNNEQYF. The CDR3 nucleotides read TGTGCCAGCAGTGGAAGAGGTAACAATGAGCAGTACTTC. J is TRBJ2-7 and V is TRBV6-2 or TRBV6-3; no reliable D call. This CDR3 has 13 residues. Germline V gene data show CDR1 as MNHEY and CDR2 as SVGEGT. The V end lost 5 bases, the J end lost 7 bases, and 15 bases lay between the germline ends.